A selection of T cell receptor beta chains follows, all from one sample in a study of breast tumors, draining lymph nodes, adjacent tissues. TCRdb reprocessed the multiplex PCR reads with MiXCR, giving one entry per CDR3 protein. The table records 150,000 to 200,000 distinct CDR3 sequences, approximately 30% of them present only once. Sequencing input: axillary lymph node tissue. The receptors shown here come from a female donor with breast cancer. Some clones in this sample may be carry-over from other donors' samples. Both conserved end residues are trimmed from each CDR3.

CDR3 | V
ASSRGAANYGYT | TRBV12-3/TRBV12-4
ASKSQNSGGTQY | TRBV27
ASSFVAGGNGYT | TRBV7-9
ASGVEGTLNNEQF | TRBV6-9
ASSLGTSLDNEQF | TRBV5-1
ASSSRRGQSSPLH | TRBV5-4
SAREVGFGYT | TRBV20-1
ASSSVGGAMTYEQY | TRBV11-2
ASSVSTGASYNEQF | TRBV7-9
ASSLRGSYLGYT | TRBV27
ATSRDRGRDIQY | TRBV15
SASGTVYNEQF | TRBV20-1
RVAGQAFDEQF | TRBV29-1
ASSFTPGQGTYEQY | TRBV12-3/TRBV12-4
ASGLQVFGYEQY | TRBV6-6
AWTRDRPYGYT | TRBV30
ASSEYRTSNTGELF | TRBV25-1
ASNSPQASDGALHGYT | TRBV5-4
ASSLEPGTRASYQLY | TRBV7-2
ASSLAGFTDTQY | TRBV11-2
ATMDLVAGELF | TRBV6-2/TRBV6-3
ASSWGTAHQETQY | TRBV5-5
ASSHPDRTSPYNEQF | TRBV4-2
SARDYRGADNSPLH | TRBV20-1
ASSQSGTTTYEQY | TRBV4-2
ASGDRGSYEQY | TRBV12-3/TRBV12-4
ASSPLNGGPRGANVLT | TRBV7-2
ASSFDNTVRP | TRBV2
ASSRTGGNGYGYT | TRBV19
SVPDRLAVGQF | TRBV29-1